Presented here are 31 T cell receptor beta chains from one specimen sequenced in a study of cytomegalovirus exposure and HLA in healthy donors. Researchers ran the PCR with 60 Vbeta and 13 Jbeta primers. Profiling relied on immunoSEQ multiplex PCR, and the TCRdb table lists in-frame clones only, not all of them. The table includes some 140,000 clones, roughly 80% detected once. Sequencing was performed on PBMCs. All receptors derive from a woman aged 50 to 60 in good health and CMV-seropositive.

The chain combines TRBV9 with TRBJ2-3; TRBD1 might be the D (8 bases). V lost 4 bases and J 1 base, leaving 16 bases between the germline ends. CDR1 is SGDLS and CDR2 is YYNGEE in the germline V gene. The CDR3 extends over 16 amino acids. This chain's CDR3 is CASSSRTGRGTDTQYF. CDR3 in DNA: TGTGCCAGCAGCTCCCGGACAGGGAGGGGCACAGATACGCAGTATTTT.

This clone occurred once. At one boundary the junction diverges from the germline segment, which might be a read error. This chain connects TRBV7-7 to TRBJ2-1; 7 nucleotides line up with TRBD1. Germline CDR1 reads SSHAT; CDR2 reads FNYEAQ (reference sequence). The CDR3 totals 14 residues. The CDR3 loop is CASSSTGDYNEQFF. The CDR3 coding sequence is TGTGCTAGCAGCTCCACAGGGGATTACAATGAGCAGTTCTTC. Complete variable domain (other parts from reference TRBV7-7 and TRBJ2-1): GAGVSQSPRYKVTKRGQDVTLRCDPISSHATLYWYQQALGQGPEFLTYFNYEAQPDKSGLPSDRFSAERPEGSISTLTIQRTEQRDSAMYRCASSSTGDYNEQFFGPGTRLTVL.

The chain employs TRBV6-5 and TRBJ1-6; possibly TRBD1 for D (5 bases). This CDR3 comprises 15 residues. Germline values: CDR1 MNHEY, CDR2 SVGAGI. Trimming stripped 4 bases from V and 7 bases from J, with 14 bases between. Here the CDR3 reads CASSSQGLRNSPLHF. The CDR3 DNA reads as TGTGCCAGCAGTTCCCAGGGTTTAAGGAATTCACCCCTCCACTTT.

This clone was seen a handful of times. The J gene is TRBJ2-6, the V gene TRBV2, with D possibly matching TRBD2 (5 bases). CDR1 and CDR2 from the germline V gene are SNHLY and FYNNEI. The CDR3 extends over 15 amino acids. With 6 bases removed from V and 5 bases from J, the gap between germline ends came to 14 bases. CDR3: CASSGVTPRANVLTF. CDR3 sequence (DNA): TGTGCCAGCAGCGGGGTCACCCCAAGGGCCAACGTCCTGACTTTC.

V and J are TRBV7-9 and TRBJ2-1; TRBD1 agrees at 9 bases. Germline V gene data show CDR1 as SEHNR and CDR2 as FQNEAQ (reference sequence). The CDR3 spans 15 residues. Trimming cost V 5 bases and J 8 bases; bases outside gene matches: 10. The CDR3 DNA is TGTGCCAGCAGCCTACTGGGACAGGGAGGCGATGAGCAGTTCTTC. Translating gives CASSLLGQGGDEQFF.

V and J are TRBV11-1 and TRBJ1-4; possible D gene TRBD1, 5 bases. Trimming took off 3 bases at V and 8 bases at J, with 13 bases between the two ends. CDR1 is SGHAT and CDR2 is FQDESV in the germline V gene (reference sequence). This CDR3 is 14 amino acids long. The CDR3 spells CASSLGHVSEKLFF. The CDR3 nucleotides read TGTGCCAGCAGCTTGGGGCACGTATCGGAAAAACTGTTTTTT.

This clone turned up a few times. The J gene is TRBJ1-5, the V gene TRBV28; D uncertain. V was pared by 3 bases and J by 0 bases, with 9 bases between. This CDR3 has 15 amino acids. The germline CDR1 and CDR2 sequences are MDHEN and SYDVKM. CDR3 amino acids: CASSFPVYSNQPQHF. As DNA, the CDR3 is TGTGCCAGCAGTTTCCCAGTGTATAGCAATCAGCCCCAGCATTTT.

This chain links TRBV12-5 with TRBJ1-4; D remains unclear. Trimming pared 0 bases from V and 6 bases from J, leaving 5 bases between. In germline, CDR1 is LGHNT, CDR2 FRNRAP. There are 13 residues in the CDR3. CDR3 bases: TGTGCTAGTGGTTTGGTACGGTATGAAAAACTGTTTTTT. Its protein is CASGLVRYEKLFF.

The V call is TRBV27, the J call TRBJ1-1; possibly TRBD1 for D (5 bases). The V gene lost 2 bases and the J gene lost 8 bases, with 15 bases spanning the gap. CDR1 is MNHEY, CDR2 SMNVEV, per germline (reference sequence). The CDR3 runs to 14 residues. This CDR3 is CASSLARAGHEAFF. DNA for the CDR3: TGTGCCAGCAGTTTAGCGCGCGCAGGGCACGAAGCTTTCTTT.

V usage is TRBV11-2 and J usage is TRBJ1-3; D is perhaps TRBD1 (5 bases). The CDR3 totals 16 residues. Germline assignment: CDR1 SGHAT and CDR2 FQNNGV. The V end lost 5 bases, the J end lost 1 base, and 15 bases lay between the germline ends. The CDR3 reads CASSPRTLLSGNTIYF. Written as DNA, the CDR3 is TGTGCCAGCAGCCCGAGGACACTGCTTTCTGGAAACACCATATATTTT.

A few counts support this clone. The J gene is TRBJ1-1, the V gene TRBV4-3; TRBD1 is a possible D gene (6 bases). CDR1 LGHNA and CDR2 YSLEER come from the germline V gene. Trimming took 0 bases from V and 1 from J, leaving 9 bases between them. The CDR3 sequence is 15 residues long. Here the CDR3 DNA reads TGCGCCAGCAGCCAAGATCGGGACACGAACACTGAAGCTTTCTTT. Protein: CASSQDRDTNTEAFF.

The rearrangement links TRBV27 to TRBJ2-7, with 7 bases identical to TRBD1. CDR1 is MNHEY and CDR2 is SMNVEV in the germline V gene (reference sequence). This CDR3 has 13 residues. The V gene end was trimmed by 4 bases and the J gene end by 0 bases; junction bases not matched to a gene: 0. CDR3 loop: CASSWDSSYEQYF. The CDR3 nucleotides read TGTGCCAGCAGTTGGGACAGCTCCTACGAGCAGTACTTC.

This clone was detected a few times. This rearrangement joins TRBV2 to TRBJ2-3; TRBD2 matches at 9 bases. There are 15 residues in the CDR3. V lost 7 bases, J lost 5 bases, and 10 bases stayed unmatched. Germline V lookup: CDR1 SNHLY, CDR2 FYNNEI. CDR3 sequence (DNA): TGTGCCAGCAACTGGGGCGGGGGGGCAGGAGATACGCAGTATTTT. It encodes CASNWGGGAGDTQYF.

This sequence joins TRBV7-2 and TRBJ2-1; a possible D gene is TRBD2 (6 bases). The ends were cut back, 1 base at V and 0 bases at J, with 13 bases in the middle. In germline, CDR1 is SGHTA, CDR2 FQGNSA. CDR3 size: 17 residues. The CDR3 here is CASSLVGAGSSYNEQFF. The CDR3 nucleotides are TGTGCCAGCAGCTTAGTTGGGGCGGGGAGCTCCTACAATGAGCAGTTCTTC.

The chain couples TRBV7-3 to TRBJ1-1, with D maybe TRBD1 (6 bases). The V gene's germline CDR1 is SGHTA and CDR2 FQGTGA. The CDR3 covers 14 residues. The V end lost 5 bases, the J end lost 1 base, and 11 bases lay between the germline ends. This chain's CDR3 is CASSLGQTNTEAFF. CDR3 sequence (DNA): TGTGCCAGCAGCCTAGGACAGACGAACACTGAAGCTTTCTTT.

The sample holds one count of this clone. The chain recombines TRBV5-1 with TRBJ1-4; 7 bases are shared with TRBD1. CDR1 and CDR2 (germline): SGHRS, YFSETQ. This CDR3 has 16 amino acids. J gave up 4 bases and V 4 bases, and 10 bases lay outside the gene matches. CDR3 in amino acids: CASSAENRGLNEKLFF. The CDR3 coding sequence is TGCGCCAGCAGCGCAGAAAACAGGGGCCTTAATGAAAAACTGTTTTTT.

The rearrangement joins TRBV7-3 to TRBJ1-2, with 10 bases fitting TRBD1. V lost 1 base, J lost 7 bases, and 3 bases stayed unmatched. The CDR3 is 14 amino acids. The germline CDR1 and CDR2 sequences are SGHTA and FQGTGA. The CDR3 DNA reads as TGTGCCAGCAGCTTAAAAGGGACAGGGGTTGGCTACACCTTC. Protein product: CASSLKGTGVGYTF.

The rearrangement links TRBV15 to TRBJ1-1; a possible D gene is TRBD1 (6 bases). The germline CDR1 and CDR2 sequences are LNHNV and YYDKDF (reference sequence). The length of the CDR3 is 14 residues. V dropped 1 base and J dropped 8 bases, with 14 bases sitting between them. The CDR3 region has the DNA TGTGCCACCAGCAGAGCTACAGGGTATTCAGAAGCTTTCTTT. Translation: CATSRATGYSEAFF.

The chain uses TRBV2 and TRBJ2-7, with 7 bases lining up with TRBD2. The germline V gene encodes CDR1 SNHLY and CDR2 FYNNEI. The ends lost 7 bases at V and 3 bases at J; junction bases unmatched: 15. The CDR3 sequence is 16 residues long. CDR3 nucleotides: TGTGCCAGCAAGGTGAGCGGGACTCACCCTTACTACGAGCAGTACTTC. It codes for CASKVSGTHPYYEQYF. The whole variable domain, filled in from reference TRBV2 and TRBJ2-7, reads EPEVTQTPSHQVTQMGQEVILRCVPISNHLYFYWYRQILGQKVEFLVSFYNNEISEKSEIFDDQFSVERPDGSNFTLKIRSTKLEDSAMYFCASKVSGTHPYYEQYFGPGTRLTVT.

The genes are TRBV4-2 and TRBJ1-5, with 8 bases that match TRBD1. Germline lookup yields CDR1 LGHNA and CDR2 YNFKEQ. The CDR3 extends over 15 amino acids. The J segment lost 4 bases and the V segment lost 4 bases, leaving 6 bases of the junction unmatched. CDR3 protein: CASSPLGQGNQPQHF. The CDR3 coding sequence is TGTGCCAGCAGCCCCCTAGGACAGGGAAATCAGCCCCAGCATTTT.

The gene calls are TRBV28 and TRBJ2-5, with TRBD1 as a possible D gene (6 bases). In germline, CDR1 is MDHEN, CDR2 SYDVKM. The CDR3 runs 15 residues. Deletions cut 5 bases from V and 0 bases from J, with 13 bases between. The CDR3 nucleotides read TGTGCCAGCAGTGCTATCTGGACAGACCAAGAGACCCAGTACTTC. Translated: CASSAIWTDQETQYF.

J is TRBJ2-7 and V is TRBV2, with TRBD2 as a possible D gene (5 bases). V dropped 2 bases and J dropped 2 bases, with 13 bases sitting between them. Germline V gene data show CDR1 as SNHLY and CDR2 as FYNNEI. This CDR3 comprises 15 residues. The CDR3: CASSELAGIPYEQYF. CDR3 in DNA: TGTGCCAGCAGTGAATTAGCCGGGATCCCCTACGAGCAGTACTTC.

This clone was seen a handful of times. V is TRBV5-1 and J is TRBJ2-7; TRBD1 might be the D (6 bases). V was cut by 4 bases and J by 2 bases, with 16 bases left in between. The CDR3 spans 15 residues. Germline V CDR1 and CDR2: SGHRS, YFSETQ. The CDR3 coding sequence is TGCGCCAGCAGCCTCCCGTATCCAGGGGCCTACGAGCAGTACTTC. Its translation: CASSLPYPGAYEQYF.

The sample holds a few counts of this clone. V gene TRBV15 combines with J gene TRBJ1-4, with D unclear. Germline CDR1 LNHNV, CDR2 YYDKDF (reference sequence). Trimming took 2 bases from V and 6 from J, leaving 10 bases between them. The length of the CDR3 is 14 residues. CDR3 loop: CATSRSGPDEKLFF. The CDR3 DNA is TGTGCCACCAGCAGATCAGGTCCCGATGAAAAACTGTTTTTT.

The chain recombines TRBV28 with TRBJ1-3; D may be TRBD1 (6 bases). Germline assignment: CDR1 MDHEN and CDR2 SYDVKM. The CDR3 loop spans 17 amino acids. V lost 5 bases to trimming and J lost 1 base, with 18 bases between them. The CDR3 region has the DNA TGTGCCAGCAGTCTTTGGGACATCACCTCTTCTGGAAACACCATATATTTT. Encoded protein: CASSLWDITSSGNTIYF.

The chain is built from TRBV20-1 and TRBJ1-1; 7 bases align to TRBD1. Germline assignment: CDR1 DFQATT and CDR2 SNEGSKA (reference sequence). Germline trimming cut 1 base from V and 10 bases from J; bases unmatched to any gene: 3. This CDR3 is 11 amino acids long. The CDR3 nucleotides read TGCAGTGCTAGAGTATACAGGGGAGCTTTCTTT. This codes for CSARVYRGAFF.

The V call is TRBV2, the J call TRBJ2-3, with TRBD2 identical over 12 bases. Trimming at V came to 5 bases and at J to 3 bases, leaving 3 bases not matched to a gene. CDR1 and CDR2 (germline): SNHLY, FYNNEI. The CDR3 spans 15 residues. CDR3 nucleotide sequence: TGTGCCAGCAGTAAACTAGCGGGGGGTACAGATACGCAGTATTTT. Amino acids: CASSKLAGGTDTQYF.

The chain carries TRBV6-5 and TRBJ1-4; a possible D gene is TRBD1 (5 bases). The V end was cut by 0 bases, the J end by 11 bases, with 10 bases between. The CDR3 has 13 residues. The germline V gene encodes CDR1 MNHEY and CDR2 SVGAGI. The CDR3: CASSYSGEAKLFF. The DNA for the CDR3 is TGTGCCAGCAGTTACTCGGGGGAGGCCAAACTGTTTTTT.

Comment on this clone: Additional DNA sequences in this sample encode the identical CDR3. The V call is TRBV7-2, the J call TRBJ1-6; maybe TRBD1 (5 bases). V gave up 4 bases and J gave up 6 bases, with 7 bases separating them. In germline, CDR1 is SGHTA, CDR2 FQGNSA. The CDR3 loop spans 13 amino acids. CDR3 DNA sequence: TGTGCCAGCAGCTCAGACAGTAATTCACCCCTCCACTTT. Amino acid sequence: CASSSDSNSPLHF.

This rearrangement joins TRBV6-1 to TRBJ2-7, with 8 bases lining up with TRBD1. V lost 6 bases and J lost 2; bases outside the gene matches: 6. Germline loops: CDR1 MNHNS, CDR2 SASEGT. The CDR3 runs 14 residues. CDR3 bases: TGTGCCAGCAGGATTACCAGGGGGCCCTACGAGCAGTACTTC. Residues: CASRITRGPYEQYF.

The chain has TRBV5-4 and TRBJ2-5; 9 positions match TRBD2. The CDR3 has 18 amino acids. Trimming at V came to 1 base and at J to 2 bases, leaving 12 bases not matched to a gene. Germline CDR1 SGHNT, CDR2 YYREEE (reference sequence). The CDR3 DNA reads TGTGCCAGCAGCTTGACTGGACTAGCGAGCATACTTCAAGAGACCCAGTACTTC. This sequence encodes CASSLTGLASILQETQYF. Full variable domain (rest looked up from reference TRBV5-4 and TRBJ2-5): ETGVTQSPTHLIKTRGQQVTLRCSSQSGHNTVSWYQQALGQGPQFIFQYYREEENGRGNFPPRFSGLQFPNYSSELNVNALELDDSALYLCASSLTGLASILQETQYFGPGTRLLVL.